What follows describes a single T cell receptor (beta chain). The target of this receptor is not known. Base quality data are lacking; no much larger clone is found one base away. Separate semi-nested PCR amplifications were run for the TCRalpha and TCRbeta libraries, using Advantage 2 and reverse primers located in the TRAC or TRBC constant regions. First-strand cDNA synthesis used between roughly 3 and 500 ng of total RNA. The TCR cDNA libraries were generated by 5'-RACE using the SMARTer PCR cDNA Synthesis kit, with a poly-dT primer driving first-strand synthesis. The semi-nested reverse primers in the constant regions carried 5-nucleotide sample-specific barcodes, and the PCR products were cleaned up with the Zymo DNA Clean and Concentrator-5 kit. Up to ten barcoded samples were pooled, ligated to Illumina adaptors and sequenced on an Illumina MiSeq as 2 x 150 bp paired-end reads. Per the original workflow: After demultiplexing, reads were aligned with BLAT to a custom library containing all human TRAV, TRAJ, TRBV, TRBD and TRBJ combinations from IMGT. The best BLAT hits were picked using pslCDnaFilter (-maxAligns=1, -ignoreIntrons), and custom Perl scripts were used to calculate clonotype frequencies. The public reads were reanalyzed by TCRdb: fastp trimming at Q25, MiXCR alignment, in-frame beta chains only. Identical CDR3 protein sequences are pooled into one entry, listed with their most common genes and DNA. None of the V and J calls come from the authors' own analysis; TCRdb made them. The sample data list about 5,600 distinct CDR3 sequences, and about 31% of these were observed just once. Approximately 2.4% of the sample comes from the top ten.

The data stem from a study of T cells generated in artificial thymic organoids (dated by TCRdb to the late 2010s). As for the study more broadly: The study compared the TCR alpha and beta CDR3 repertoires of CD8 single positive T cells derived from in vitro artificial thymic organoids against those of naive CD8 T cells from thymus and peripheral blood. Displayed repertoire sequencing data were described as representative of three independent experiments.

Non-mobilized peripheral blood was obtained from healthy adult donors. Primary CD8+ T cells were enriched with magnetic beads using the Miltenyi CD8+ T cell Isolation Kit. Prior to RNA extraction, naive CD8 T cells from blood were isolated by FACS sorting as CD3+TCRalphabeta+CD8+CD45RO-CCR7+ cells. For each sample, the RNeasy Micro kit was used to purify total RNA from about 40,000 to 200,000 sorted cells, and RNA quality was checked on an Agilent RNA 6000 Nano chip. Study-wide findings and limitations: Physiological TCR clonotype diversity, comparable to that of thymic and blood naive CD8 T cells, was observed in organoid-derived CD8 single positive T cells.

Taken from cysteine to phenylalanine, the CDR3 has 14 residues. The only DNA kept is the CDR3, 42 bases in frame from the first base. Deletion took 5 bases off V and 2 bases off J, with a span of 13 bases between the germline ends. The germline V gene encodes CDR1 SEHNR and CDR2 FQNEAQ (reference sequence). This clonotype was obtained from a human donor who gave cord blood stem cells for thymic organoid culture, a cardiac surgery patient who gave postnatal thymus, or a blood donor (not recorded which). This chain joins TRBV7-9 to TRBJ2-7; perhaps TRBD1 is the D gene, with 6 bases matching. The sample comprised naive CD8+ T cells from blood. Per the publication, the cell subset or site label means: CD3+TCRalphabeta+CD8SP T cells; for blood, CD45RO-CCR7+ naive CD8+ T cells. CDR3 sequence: CASSPRDNPYEQYF. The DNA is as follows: TGTGCCAGCAGCCCACGGGACAATCCCTACGAGCAGTACTTC. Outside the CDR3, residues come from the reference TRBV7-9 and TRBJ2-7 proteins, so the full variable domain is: DTGVSQNPRHKITKRGQNVTFRCDPISEHNRLYWYRQTLGQGPEFLTYFQNEAQLEKSRLLSDRFSAERPKGSFSTLEIQRTEQGDSAMYLCASSPRDNPYEQYFGPGTRLTVT.